The clone carrying this T cell receptor beta chain has a count of ten or more. Its antigen is currently unknown. This CDR3 has 15 amino acids. V was pared by 3 bases and J by 1 base, with 5 bases of the junction left unmatched. From germline, CDR1 is KGHSH and CDR2 LQKENI. The data derive from a study of T cells after yellow fever vaccination. About the study: Preparation used SMART-Seq v4 Ultra Low Input for the low-cell-number fractions.

Broader study findings: Reappearing after the booster were most of the clones from primary vaccination (around 95% CD4, about 87% CD8). The appearance of a small share of clonotypes in both CD4 and CD8 compartments was observed.

By 5'RACE template switching, TCR cDNA was produced, with a universal primer site and UMIs added in the process. TCRdb re-derived calls from the 5' RACE reads in MiXCR, one entry per CDR3 protein. The top ten hold around 2.5% of the sample, which has 95,000 to 150,000 distinct CDR3 sequences, 6.5% to 8% seen once. The sequences come from CD4+ T cells sorted from PBMCs, collected more than 8 days after the first yellow fever vaccination. This sequence joins TRBV18 and TRBJ2-7, with 8 bases lining up with TRBD1. The source is a man aged 18 to 29 who received the YFV17D yellow fever vaccine. This CDR3 reads CASSPAQGASYEQYV. CDR3 DNA sequence: TGTGCCAGCTCACCTGCGCAGGGGGCTTCCTACGAGCAGTACGTC.